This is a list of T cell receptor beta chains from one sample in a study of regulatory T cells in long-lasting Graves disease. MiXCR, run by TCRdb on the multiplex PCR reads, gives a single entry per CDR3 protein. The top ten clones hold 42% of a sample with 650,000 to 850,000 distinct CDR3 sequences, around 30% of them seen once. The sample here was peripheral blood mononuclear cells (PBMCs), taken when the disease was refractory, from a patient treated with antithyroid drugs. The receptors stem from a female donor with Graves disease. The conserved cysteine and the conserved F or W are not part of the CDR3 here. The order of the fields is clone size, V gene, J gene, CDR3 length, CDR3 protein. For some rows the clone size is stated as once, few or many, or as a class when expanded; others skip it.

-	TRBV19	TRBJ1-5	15	ASRNPPGRNSNQPQH
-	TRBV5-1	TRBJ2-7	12	ASSLVAEGGEQY
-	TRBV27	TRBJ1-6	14	ASRYSRTGDNSPLH
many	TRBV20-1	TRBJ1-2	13	SAVNDRQSFYGYT
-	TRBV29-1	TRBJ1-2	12	SVDYKQGADGYT
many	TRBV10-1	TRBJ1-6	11	ASSGPGYSPLH
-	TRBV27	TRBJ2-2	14	ASNTRAGGNTGELF
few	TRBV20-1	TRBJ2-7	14	SARDPTSGGEGEQY
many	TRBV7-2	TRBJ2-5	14	ASSLRGDRVWETQY
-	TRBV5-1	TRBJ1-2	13	ASSHPEQGSSGYT
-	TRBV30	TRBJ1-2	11	AWSKRQLYGYT
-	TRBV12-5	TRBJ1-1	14	ASGLVIDNENTEAF
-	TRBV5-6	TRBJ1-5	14	ASSLGGVAGEEPQH
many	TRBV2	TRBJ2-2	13	ASKEVLVATGELF
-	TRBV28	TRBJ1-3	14	ASSLKGHIIGNTIY
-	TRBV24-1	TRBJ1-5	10	ATRPVGQPQH
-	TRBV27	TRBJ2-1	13	ASSLSGIPGNEQF
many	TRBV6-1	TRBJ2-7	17	ASSEALSGTSGRSYEQY